Included here is one T cell receptor beta chain sequence, with context. Its antigen is unidentified. The protocol was immunoSEQ multiplex PCR, while the TCRdb copy is restricted to in-frame clones and leaves out a portion. Of approximately 240,000 clones in the sample, roughly 90% were seen once. This sample was included in a study of Ad26.COV2.S vaccination and SARS-CoV-2 variants. Background on the study: Intramuscular Ad26.COV2.S at 5x10^10 or 1x10^11 viral particles. Study-level points and caveats: Non-spike TCR breadth showed similarity between vaccine and placebo recipients. Spike-specific CD8+ and CD4+ T cell responses reportedly showed substantial breadth after vaccination.

The CDR3 runs to 14 residues. V was pared by 3 bases and J by 0 bases, with 2 bases of the junction left unmatched. Germline CDR1 and CDR2: SGHTA and FQGTGA. As to treatment: some 19 received Ad26.COV2.S at low or high dose, single or two shots; about 5 received placebo; per-sample allocation not given. Sampling was performed 63 days after the first vaccine or placebo injection. The donor was a Boston adult aged 18-55 years. The rearrangement links TRBV7-3 to TRBJ2-7; 7 bases are shared with TRBD1. The source material was peripheral blood, sampled in a trial of Ad26.COV2.S vaccine versus placebo. This receptor was taken from a person aged 18-60 years who received the Ad26.COV2.S COVID-19 vaccine or a placebo. CDR3 DNA sequence: TGTGCCAGCAGCTTGGGACAGAGCTCCTACGAGCAGTACTTC. Protein sequence: CASSLGQSSYEQYF.